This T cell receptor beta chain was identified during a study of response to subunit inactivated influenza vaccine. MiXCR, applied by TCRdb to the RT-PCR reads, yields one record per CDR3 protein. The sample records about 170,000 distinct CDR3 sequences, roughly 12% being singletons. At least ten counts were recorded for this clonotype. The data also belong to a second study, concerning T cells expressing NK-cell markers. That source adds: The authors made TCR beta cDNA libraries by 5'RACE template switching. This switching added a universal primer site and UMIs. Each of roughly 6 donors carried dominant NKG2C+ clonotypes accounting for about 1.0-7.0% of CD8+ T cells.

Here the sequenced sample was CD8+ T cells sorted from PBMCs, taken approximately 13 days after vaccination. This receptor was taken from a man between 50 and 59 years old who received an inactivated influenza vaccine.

The DNA of the CDR3 is TGTGCCAGCAGCCACCCAGGACTTATGGAAAACACCGGGGAGCTGTTTTTT. Its translation is CASSHPGLMENTGELFF. The genes are TRBV6-2 or TRBV6-3 and TRBJ2-2; D is perhaps TRBD2 (5 bases). Per the germline V gene, CDR1 is MNHEY and CDR2 is SVGEGT. The V and J ends lost 6 bases and 2 bases respectively, with 19 bases between them. There are 17 residues in the CDR3.